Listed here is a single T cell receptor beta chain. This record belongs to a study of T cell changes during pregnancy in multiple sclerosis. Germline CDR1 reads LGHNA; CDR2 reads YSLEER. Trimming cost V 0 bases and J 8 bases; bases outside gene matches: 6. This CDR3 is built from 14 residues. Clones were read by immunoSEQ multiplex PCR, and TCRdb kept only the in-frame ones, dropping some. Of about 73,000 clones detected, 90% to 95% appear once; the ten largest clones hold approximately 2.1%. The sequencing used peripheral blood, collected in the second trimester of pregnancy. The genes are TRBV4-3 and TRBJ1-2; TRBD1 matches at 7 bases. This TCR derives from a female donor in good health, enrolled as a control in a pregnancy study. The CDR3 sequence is CASSQEGGFTGYTF. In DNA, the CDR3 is TGCGCCAGCAGCCAAGAAGGGGGCTTCACGGGCTACACCTTC.